Following are 5 T cell receptor beta chains from one sample sequenced in a study of blood T cell repertoires in COVID-19. Clones were read by immunoSEQ multiplex PCR, and TCRdb kept only the in-frame ones, dropping some. The sample contains 200,000 to 300,000 clones, approximately 86% of which appear only once. Sequenced material: peripheral blood. These receptors all stem from a middle-aged man who had recovered from COVID-19.

The rearrangement uses TRBV11-2 and TRBJ2-1, with D uncertain. The CDR3 extends over 18 amino acids. V gave up 0 bases and J gave up 0 bases, with 15 bases separating them. Looked up from germline, CDR1 is SGHAT and CDR2 is FQNNGV. The CDR3 region is CASSLDTPIWSSYNEQFF. The CDR3 DNA follows: TGTGCCAGCAGCTTAGATACCCCCATCTGGAGCTCCTACAATGAGCAGTTCTTC.

This clone was recorded once. The chain links TRBV4-1 to TRBJ1-4, with TRBD1 matching 7 bases. V trimming: 5 bases; J trimming: 4 bases; junction bases outside the gene matches: 22. The length of the CDR3 is 20 residues. Looked up from germline, CDR1 is MGHRA and CDR2 is YSYEKL. CDR3 region: CASSIQNNPGGINLNEKLFF. CDR3 sequence (DNA): TGCGCCAGCAGCATACAAAACAACCCAGGGGGGATAAACCTTAATGAAAAACTGTTTTTT.

The rearrangement joins TRBV3-1 (or the pseudogene TRBV3-2) to TRBJ2-2; 14 nucleotides line up with TRBD2. V gave up 3 bases and J gave up 3 bases; unmatched junction bases: 9. The germline V gene has CDR1 LGHDT and CDR2 YNNKEL (reference sequence). This CDR3 is 19 amino acids long. For the CDR3, the DNA is TGTGCCAGCAGCCACAACTGGACTAGCGGGAGGCTTTACACCGGGGAGCTGTTTTTT. Protein sequence: CASSHNWTSGRLYTGELFF.

The chain uses TRBV18 and TRBJ2-7; D gene unclear. CDR1 is KGHSH and CDR2 is LQKENI in the germline V gene. Trimming took 0 bases from V and 5 from J, leaving 5 bases between them. This CDR3 is built from 12 residues. CDR3 sequence: CASSPPFNEQYF. CDR3 DNA sequence: TGTGCCAGCTCACCACCGTTTAACGAGCAGTACTTC.

The CDR3 DNA reads as TGTGCCAGCAGTGAAACGGTAGCGGGAGGGCCGAGGGAGACCCAGTACTTC. Encoded protein: CASSETVAGGPRETQYF. V gene TRBV6-1 combines with J gene TRBJ2-5, with 11 bases that match TRBD2. CDR3 size: 17 residues. The V gene end was trimmed by 2 bases and the J gene end by 5 bases; junction bases not matched to a gene: 10. Germline V lookup: CDR1 MNHNS, CDR2 SASEGT.